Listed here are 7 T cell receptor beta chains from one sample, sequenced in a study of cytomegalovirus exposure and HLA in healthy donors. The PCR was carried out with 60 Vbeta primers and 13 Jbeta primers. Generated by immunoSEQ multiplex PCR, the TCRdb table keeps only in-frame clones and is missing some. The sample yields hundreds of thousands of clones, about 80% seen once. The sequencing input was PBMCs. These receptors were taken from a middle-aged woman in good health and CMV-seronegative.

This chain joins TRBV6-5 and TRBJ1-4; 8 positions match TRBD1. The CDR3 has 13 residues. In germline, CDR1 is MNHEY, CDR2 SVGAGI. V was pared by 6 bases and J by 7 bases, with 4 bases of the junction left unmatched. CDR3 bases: TGTGCCAGCAGCAAGGACAGGGTTGAAAAACTGTTTTTT. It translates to CASSKDRVEKLFF.

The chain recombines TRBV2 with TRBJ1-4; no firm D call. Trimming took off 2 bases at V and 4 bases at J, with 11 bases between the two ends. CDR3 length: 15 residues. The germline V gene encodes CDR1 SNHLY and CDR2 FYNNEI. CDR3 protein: CASSENGRGNEKLFF. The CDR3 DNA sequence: TGTGCCAGCAGTGAAAATGGGCGGGGTAATGAAAAACTGTTTTTT.

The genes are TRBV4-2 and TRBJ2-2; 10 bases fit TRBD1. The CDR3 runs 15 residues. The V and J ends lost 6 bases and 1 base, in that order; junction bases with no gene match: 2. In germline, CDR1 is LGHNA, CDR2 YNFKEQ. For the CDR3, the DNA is TGTGCCAGCAGAGGGGACAGGGGGAACACCGGGGAGCTGTTTTTT. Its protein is CASRGDRGNTGELFF.

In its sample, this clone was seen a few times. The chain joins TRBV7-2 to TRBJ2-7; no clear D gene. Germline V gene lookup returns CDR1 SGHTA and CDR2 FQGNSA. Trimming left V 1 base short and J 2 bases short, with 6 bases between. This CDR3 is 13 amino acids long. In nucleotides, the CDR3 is TGTGCCAGCAGCTTAGGAGGCCCCTACGAGCAGTACTTC. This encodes CASSLGGPYEQYF.

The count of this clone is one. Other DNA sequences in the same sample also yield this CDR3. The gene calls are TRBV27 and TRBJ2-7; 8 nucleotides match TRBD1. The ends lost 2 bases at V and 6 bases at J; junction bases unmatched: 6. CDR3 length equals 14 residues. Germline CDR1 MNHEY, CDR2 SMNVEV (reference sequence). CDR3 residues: CASSLGQGGREQYF. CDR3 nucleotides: TGTGCCAGCAGTTTAGGACAGGGCGGGCGCGAGCAGTACTTC.

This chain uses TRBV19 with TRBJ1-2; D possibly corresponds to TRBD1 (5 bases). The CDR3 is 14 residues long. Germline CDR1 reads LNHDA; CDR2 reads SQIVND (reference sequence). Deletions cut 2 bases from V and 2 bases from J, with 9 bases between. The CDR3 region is CASSIQGSNYGYTF. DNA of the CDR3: TGTGCCAGTAGTATACAGGGATCGAACTATGGCTACACCTTC.

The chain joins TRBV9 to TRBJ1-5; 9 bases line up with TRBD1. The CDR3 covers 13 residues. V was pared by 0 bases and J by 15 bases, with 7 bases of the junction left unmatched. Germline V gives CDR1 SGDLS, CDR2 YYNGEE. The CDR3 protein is CASSVGGTGQRHF. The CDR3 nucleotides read TGTGCCAGCAGCGTAGGGGGGACAGGGCAGCGGCATTTT.